Below, 27 T cell receptor beta chains from the same sample are listed, as sequenced in a study of T-cell reconstitution after alpha-beta-depleted transplantation in children. Preparation of the TCRbeta library used unique molecular identifiers. From the PCR reads, TCRdb called clonotypes with MiXCR, one entry per CDR3 protein. The data contain 81,000 or so distinct CDR3 sequences, roughly 15% of them seen just once; the ten biggest clones take up roughly a fifth. Sequenced material: PBMCs, mostly from graft donor cells, taken 180 days after TCRalphabeta/CD19-depleted stem cell transplant. The receptors derive from a male patient aged 2-9 years who had a stem cell transplant for acute lymphoblastic leukemia, so the T cells may come from the graft donor.

Only a few counts were recorded for this clonotype. The CDR3 DNA reads as TGTGCCAGCAACGGAAGGGCGGACCTCCCGCTTGATGGTACCGGGGAGCTGTTTTTT. It encodes CASNGRADLPLDGTGELFF. The V gene is TRBV2, the J gene TRBJ2-2; D gene uncertain. V was clipped by 7 bases and J by 5 bases, with 29 bases between them. This CDR3 is built from 19 residues. Germline V gene lookup returns CDR1 SNHLY and CDR2 FYNNEI.

The rearrangement links TRBV5-5 to TRBJ2-3; D call uncertain. V was clipped by 1 base and J by 6 bases, with 6 bases between them. Looked up from germline, CDR1 is SGHKS and CDR2 is YYEKEE (reference sequence). This CDR3 spans 12 amino acids. The CDR3: CASSLNPDTQYF. The CDR3 coding sequence is TGTGCCAGCAGCTTGAATCCTGATACGCAGTATTTT.

In this sample, this clonotype turned up a few times. The chain has TRBV7-2 and TRBJ1-5; no definite D call. Germline CDR1 and CDR2: SGHTA and FQGNSA. CDR3 size: 16 residues. Trimming stripped 1 base from V and 2 bases from J, with 12 bases between. The DNA of the CDR3 is TGTGCCAGCAGCTTAGGGAGGGCGAGAGGCAATCAGCCCCAGCATTTT. This encodes CASSLGRARGNQPQHF.

The table lists this clonotype with many counts. V gene TRBV24-1 combines with J gene TRBJ2-1; no firm D call. The CDR3 length is 13 residues. The V and J ends lost 2 bases and 6 bases respectively, with 7 bases between them. Per germline, CDR1 KGHDR and CDR2 SFDVKD. CDR3 amino acids: CATSDYTSNEQFF. CDR3 in DNA: TGTGCCACCAGTGATTACACCAGCAATGAGCAGTTCTTC.

This clonotype came up a few times. The chain is built from TRBV7-2 and TRBJ2-7; the match to TRBD2 covers 10 bases. This CDR3 region has 19 residues. Germline CDR1 and CDR2: SGHTA and FQGNSA. V gave up 0 bases and J gave up 3 bases; unmatched junction bases: 14. CDR3 bases: TGTGCCAGCAGCTTAGCCCCTTTAGCGGGGGGACCTTACCTCTACGAGCAGTACTTC. As protein: CASSLAPLAGGPYLYEQYF.

A few counts support this clonotype. The genes are TRBV7-2 and TRBJ2-1; a weak D match, TRBD1 (5 bases). The CDR3 runs 15 residues. Trimming pared 1 base from V and 4 bases from J, leaving 11 bases between. Germline V gene lookup returns CDR1 SGHTA and CDR2 FQGNSA. The CDR3 is CASSLGGTAYNEQFF. In nucleotides, the CDR3 is TGTGCCAGCAGCTTAGGGGGCACAGCGTACAATGAGCAGTTCTTC.

This clonotype was observed at least ten times. The chain links TRBV5-1 to TRBJ2-1; D unresolved. Germline assignment: CDR1 SGHRS and CDR2 YFSETQ. CDR3 length: 15 amino acids. The V gene lost 1 base and the J gene lost 9 bases, with 17 bases spanning the gap. This chain's CDR3 is CASSLIETTIPEQFF. Written as DNA, the CDR3 is TGCGCCAGCAGCTTGATCGAGACAACCATCCCTGAGCAGTTCTTC.

This clonotype occurred a few times. CDR3 DNA sequence: TGTGCCAGCAGCCCTTCGGCCGTGCCAGGGAAGAGCCAGTACTTC. Protein sequence: CASSPSAVPGKSQYF. The chain employs TRBV11-2 and TRBJ2-5, with a possible D match to TRBD1 (5 bases). Trimming removed 5 bases from V and 10 bases from J, with 23 bases in between. The CDR3 consists of 15 residues. CDR1 is SGHAT and CDR2 is FQNNGV in the germline V gene.

Only a few counts were recorded for this clonotype. The CDR3 DNA follows: TGTGCCAGCAGTTTAGACGGGGTTTCGGATACGCAGTATTTT. It codes for CASSLDGVSDTQYF. The V and J genes are TRBV27 and TRBJ2-3, with a possible D match to TRBD2 (5 bases). There are 14 residues in the CDR3. Trimming removed 2 bases from V and 6 bases from J, with 12 bases in between. Germline-derived CDR1 and CDR2 are MNHEY and SMNVEV (reference sequence).

The CDR3 is CASSKHSGGAMMEQFF. For the CDR3, the DNA is TGTGCCAGCAGTAAACATAGCGGGGGCGCAATGATGGAGCAGTTCTTC. The chain links TRBV12-3 or TRBV12-4 to TRBJ2-1, with TRBD2 identical over 9 bases. The CDR3 runs 16 residues. V lost 5 bases to trimming and J lost 10 bases; unmatched junction nucleotides: 15.

This clonotype was found a few times. This sequence joins TRBV7-6 and TRBJ2-2, with D perhaps matching TRBD2 (6 bases). V lost 4 bases and J lost 1, with 7 bases in between. The CDR3 contains 14 residues. Per germline, CDR1 SGHVS and CDR2 FNYEAQ. The CDR3 here is CASSWGENTGELFF. The CDR3 nucleotides read TGTGCCAGCAGCTGGGGGGAGAACACCGGGGAGCTGTTTTTT.

The table lists this clonotype with many counts. V usage is TRBV5-1 and J usage is TRBJ1-4; D gene unclear. The CDR3 spans 14 residues. CDR1 and CDR2 (germline): SGHRS, YFSETQ. Trimming cost V 1 base and J 0 bases, with 4 bases left between them. The CDR3 spells CASSLTATNEKLFF. The CDR3 nucleotides are TGCGCCAGCAGCTTGACAGCAACTAATGAAAAACTGTTTTTT.

In this sample, this clonotype turned up a few times. The chain recombines TRBV5-1 with TRBJ1-1; no reliable D call. V gave up 0 bases and J gave up 2 bases, with 14 bases separating them. This CDR3 has 16 residues. Germline V gene sequence: CDR1 SGHRS, CDR2 YFSETQ. The chain's CDR3 is CASSLGVLGANTEAFF. DNA for the CDR3: TGCGCCAGCAGCTTGGGGGTTTTGGGTGCTAACACTGAAGCTTTCTTT.

This clonotype was observed at least ten times. This sequence joins TRBV5-5 and TRBJ2-7, with D tentatively TRBD2 (5 bases). Trimming stripped 4 bases from V and 1 base from J, with 12 bases between. The CDR3 contains 14 residues. From germline, CDR1 is SGHKS and CDR2 YYEKEE (reference sequence). The CDR3 is CASSPGWESYEQYF. CDR3 DNA sequence: TGTGCCAGCAGCCCGGGGTGGGAATCCTACGAGCAGTACTTC.

The chain joins TRBV20-1 to TRBJ1-6, with D possibly being TRBD1 (5 bases). CDR3 length equals 14 residues. Germline loops: CDR1 DFQATT, CDR2 SNEGSKA (reference sequence). V shed 3 bases and J shed 5 bases, with 11 bases lying between them. The chain's CDR3 is CSASGDVDNSPLHF. The CDR3 region has the DNA TGCAGTGCTAGCGGGGACGTAGATAATTCACCCCTCCACTTT.

This clonotype was picked up a small number of times. V and J are TRBV18 and TRBJ2-2; unclear D gene. V was clipped by 3 bases and J by 0 bases, with 5 bases between them. The germline V gene encodes CDR1 KGHSH and CDR2 LQKENI. The length of the CDR3 is 14 residues. The CDR3 region is CASSPGSNTGELFF. The CDR3 nucleotides read TGTGCCAGCTCACCGGGTTCGAACACCGGGGAGCTGTTTTTT.

This clonotype has more than one count but fewer than ten. The chain uses TRBV3-1 and TRBJ2-5; D unclear. Trimming removed 1 base from V and 7 bases from J, with 13 bases in between. Germline CDR1 LGHDT, CDR2 YNNKEL (reference sequence). CDR3 size: 14 residues. Here the CDR3 reads CASSQASAPPTQYF. In nucleotides, the CDR3 is TGTGCCAGCAGCCAAGCCTCGGCCCCCCCGACCCAGTACTTC.

This rearrangement joins TRBV12-3 or TRBV12-4 to TRBJ1-1; D remains ambiguous. V was clipped by 6 bases and J by 2 bases, with 10 bases between them. The CDR3 sequence is 13 residues long. The CDR3 coding sequence is TGTGCCAGCAGCTGGACTTTAAACACTGAAGCTTTCTTT. Protein product: CASSWTLNTEAFF.

The chain combines TRBV20-1 with TRBJ2-5, with D possibly being TRBD1 (6 bases). Deletions cut 0 bases from V and 5 bases from J, with 13 bases between. The germline V gene has CDR1 DFQATT and CDR2 SNEGSKA (reference sequence). This CDR3 contains 14 residues. The CDR3 sequence is CSARDNRVAETQYF. The CDR3 coding sequence is TGCAGTGCTAGAGATAACAGGGTGGCGGAGACCCAGTACTTC.

The chain employs TRBV7-9 and TRBJ2-2; unclear D gene. The CDR3 extends over 15 amino acids. Per the germline V gene, CDR1 is SEHNR and CDR2 is FQNEAQ (reference sequence). V lost 0 bases and J 0 bases, leaving 5 bases between the germline ends. The CDR3 protein is CASSLAPSNTGELFF. CDR3 DNA sequence: TGTGCCAGCAGCTTAGCTCCTTCGAACACCGGGGAGCTGTTTTTT.

The J gene is TRBJ1-1, the V gene TRBV4-1, with D unresolved. The CDR3 has 15 residues. Germline V gives CDR1 MGHRA, CDR2 YSYEKL. V lost 2 bases and J lost 1, with 11 bases in between. The CDR3 coding sequence is TGCGCCAGCAGCCAATATACAGACCCGAACACTGAAGCTTTCTTT. It encodes CASSQYTDPNTEAFF.

This chain connects TRBV11-2 to TRBJ2-6; the D gene could be TRBD1 or TRBD2 (5 bases each). Germline V gene data show CDR1 as SGHAT and CDR2 as FQNNGV. V lost 6 bases to trimming and J lost 0 bases, with 15 bases between them. The CDR3 totals 17 residues. Written as DNA, the CDR3 is TGTGCCAGCAGGGACGGCCCGGGACGCTCTGGGGCCAACGTCCTGACTTTC. Its protein product is CASRDGPGRSGANVLTF.

This clonotype has just a few counts. CDR3 protein: CASRTSTDTQYF. For the CDR3, the DNA is TGTGCCAGCAGGACTAGCACAGATACGCAGTATTTT. This chain joins TRBV12-3 or TRBV12-4 and TRBJ2-3; D gene uncertain. Deletions cut 6 bases from V and 0 bases from J, with 4 bases between. The CDR3 extends over 12 amino acids.

The genes are TRBV19 and TRBJ2-1; D is unclear. Germline V gives CDR1 LNHDA, CDR2 SQIVND (reference sequence). The CDR3 contains 12 residues. Between the trimmed V and J ends, which lost 5 bases and 10 bases, there was a span of 12 bases. This CDR3 is CASSVRVEEQFF. CDR3 DNA: TGTGCCAGTAGTGTCCGGGTGGAAGAGCAGTTCTTC.

The rearrangement joins TRBV3-1 to TRBJ2-5; 8 positions agree with TRBD1. CDR1 and CDR2 from the germline V gene are LGHDT and YNNKEL (reference sequence). This CDR3 is built from 17 residues. V was clipped by 0 bases and J by 0 bases; unmatched bases: 6. In nucleotides, the CDR3 is TGTGCCAGCAGCCAAGATCGGACAGGGATGGACCAAGAGACCCAGTACTTC. Residues: CASSQDRTGMDQETQYF.

The table lists this clonotype with many counts. The chain employs TRBV12-3 or TRBV12-4 and TRBJ2-1; D is perhaps TRBD1 (6 bases). Trimming left V 3 bases short and J 12 bases short, with 12 bases between. This CDR3 is 12 amino acids long. The CDR3 spells CASSFARGAQFF. The CDR3, as DNA: TGTGCCAGCAGTTTCGCCAGGGGCGCGCAGTTCTTC.

The chain employs TRBV12-3 or TRBV12-4 and TRBJ2-1; 9 bases are shared with TRBD2. V shed 1 base, J shed 15 bases, and the junction held 7 bases outside the gene matches. This CDR3 region has 13 residues. The CDR3 is CASSLVSRGGLFF. The CDR3 DNA sequence: TGTGCCAGCAGTTTAGTCTCGCGGGGGGGTCTGTTCTTC.